This T cell receptor (beta chain) is drawn from a study of shared clonotypes between healthy human individuals. Findings and limits, study-wide: Several donors held about 4.5% of naive CD4 clonotypes in common. Unshared clonotypes carried lower generation probabilities than those common to all four donors.

On sorted subsets, replicate PCRs used 150 to 250 ng DNA, or some 28,000 T cell genomes. TCRdb's copy holds only in-frame clones and misses some; the assay was immunoSEQ multiplex PCR. The data contain about 2 million clones, 85% to 95% of them seen just once; the ten biggest clones take up 0.1% to 0.15%. The CDR3 is 14 amino acids. Germline CDR1 SGHKS, CDR2 YYEKEE (reference sequence). J lost 2 bases, V lost 3 bases, and 3 bases had no gene match. Regarding this clone: What it binds is unknown.

Sequenced material: naive CD4+ T cells sorted from blood. The subset is: CD45RA+ positively selected. V and J are TRBV5-5 and TRBJ2-3; 7 bases line up with TRBD1. The TCR originated in a young man in good health. The CDR3 bases are TGTGCCAGCAGCTCGCAGGGGGTCACAGATACGCAGTATTTT. This encodes CASSSQGVTDTQYF.